The clone carrying this T cell receptor beta chain was observed at least ten times. The record originates from a study of neurological immune-mediated disorders. Healthy controls comprised blood bank volunteers in Maryland, USA. TCRdb reprocessed the 5' RACE reads via MiXCR and lists one record per CDR3 protein. The sample consists of almost 30,000 distinct CDR3 sequences, about 12% of them appearing once. There are 16 residues in the CDR3. V was pared by 2 bases and J by 1 base, with 13 bases between. CDR1 and CDR2 from the germline V gene are SGHTA and FQGNSA. The source material was PBMCs. The clonotype was recovered from a woman aged 60-70 years in good health. The chain has TRBV7-2 and TRBJ2-3, with D perhaps matching TRBD2 (6 bases). CDR3 amino acids: CASSLRGASGTDTQYF. The CDR3, as DNA: TGTGCCAGCAGCTTAAGAGGCGCTAGCGGCACAGATACGCAGTATTTT.